These 16 T cell receptor beta chains were sequenced from one sample in a study of blood T cell repertoires in COVID-19. Generated by immunoSEQ multiplex PCR, the TCRdb table keeps only in-frame clones and is missing some. The table shows about 230,000 clones, with less than 90% occurring only once. The specimen was peripheral blood. These receptors came from a woman in her sixties or seventies with active or convalescent COVID-19.

CDR3 protein: CASSLRGTGASTDTQYF. CDR3 coding DNA: TGTGCCAGCAGCTTAAGGGGTACAGGAGCTAGCACAGATACGCAGTATTTT. V gene TRBV7-6 combines with J gene TRBJ2-3; the D gene is possibly TRBD1 (5 bases). CDR3 length: 17 amino acids. Per the germline V gene, CDR1 is SGHVS and CDR2 is FNYEAQ. V lost 2 bases and J 0 bases, leaving 15 bases between the germline ends.

CDR3 loop: CASSLGTDNYGYTF. CDR3 DNA: TGTGCCAGCAGCTTGGGGACAGATAACTATGGCTACACCTTC. The V and J genes are TRBV7-9 and TRBJ1-2; 7 bases map to TRBD1. The CDR3 length is 14 residues. Germline trimming cut 3 bases from V and 1 base from J; bases unmatched to any gene: 2. Germline V CDR1 and CDR2: SEHNR, FQNEAQ (reference sequence).

The V call is TRBV7-2, the J call TRBJ2-4, with D unresolved. Trimming removed 6 bases from V and 2 bases from J, with 17 bases in between. The CDR3 totals 16 residues. Germline values: CDR1 SGHTA, CDR2 FQGNSA. DNA for the CDR3: TGTGCCAGCAGTCCTAAAACAAGGAGTACCAAAAACATTCAGTACTTC. It specifies CASSPKTRSTKNIQYF.

The chain employs TRBV11-1 and TRBJ2-7; possible D gene TRBD2, 6 bases. The CDR3 totals 16 residues. Looked up from germline, CDR1 is SGHAT and CDR2 is FQDESV (reference sequence). V dropped 5 bases and J dropped 0 bases, with 17 bases sitting between them. CDR3 in amino acids: CASSPSLGGGSYEQYF. The CDR3 DNA follows: TGTGCCAGCAGCCCAAGCCTGGGGGGAGGCTCCTACGAGCAGTACTTC.

The rearrangement links TRBV5-1 to TRBJ2-1; 10 nucleotides match TRBD1. The CDR3 consists of 15 residues. Trimming cost V 2 bases and J 3 bases; bases outside gene matches: 2. Germline V CDR1 and CDR2: SGHRS, YFSETQ. CDR3 region: CASSLGTGDYNEQFF. As DNA, the CDR3 is TGCGCCAGCAGCTTAGGGACAGGGGACTACAATGAGCAGTTCTTC.

The V and J genes are TRBV5-1 and TRBJ2-1; D unresolved. CDR1 SGHRS and CDR2 YFSETQ come from the germline V gene. Trimming removed 0 bases from V and 5 bases from J, with 6 bases in between. The CDR3 has 13 amino acids. The CDR3, as DNA: TGCGCCAGCAGCTTGGGAGTGCACAATGAGCAGTTCTTC. As protein: CASSLGVHNEQFF.

The DNA of the CDR3 is TGTGCCTGGGGACCTACAGATACGCAGTATTTT. Its translation is CAWGPTDTQYF. The chain uses TRBV30 and TRBJ2-3; unclear D gene. The CDR3 runs to 11 residues. Germline V CDR1 and CDR2: GTSNPN, SVGIG (reference sequence). The V end was cut by 5 bases, the J end by 3 bases, with 6 bases between. Variable domain in full (rest from reference TRBV30 and TRBJ2-3): SQTIHQWPATLVQPVGSPLSLECTVEGTSNPNLYWYRQAAGRGLQLLFYSVGIGQISSEVPQNLSASRPQDRQFILSSKKLLLSDSGFYLCAWGPTDTQYFGPGTRLTVL.

The V and J genes are TRBV5-1 and TRBJ2-5; 11 nucleotides agree with TRBD1. Germline V gene data show CDR1 as SGHRS and CDR2 as YFSETQ. J lost 6 bases, V lost 3 bases, and 4 bases had no gene match. The CDR3 loop spans 14 amino acids. CDR3 in DNA: TGCGCCAGCAGCTGGGGACAGGGGGTAAAGACCCAGTACTTC. Translated: CASSWGQGVKTQYF.

This clone was counted a single time. Different DNA sequences within this sample yield the same CDR3. The rearrangement uses TRBV28 and TRBJ2-2; a weak D match, TRBD1 (6 bases). V lost 2 bases and J 4 bases, leaving 11 bases between the germline ends. This CDR3 has 15 residues. CDR1 and CDR2 (germline): MDHEN, SYDVKM. The CDR3 DNA sequence: TGTGCCAGCAGTTTAGCAGGGGTTGGCACCGGGGAGCTGTTTTTT. Translation gives CASSLAGVGTGELFF.

As regards this clone: At one boundary the junction diverges from the germline segment, which might be a read error. The rearrangement links TRBV5-6 to TRBJ2-7; perhaps TRBD1 as D (6 bases). The CDR3 consists of 12 residues. Germline CDR1 is SGHDT and CDR2 is YYEEEE. The CDR3 nucleotides are TGTGCCAGCAGCTTGAGGGGGTGGGTCTGGGACTTC. It is translated as CASSLRGWVWDF.

This clone was detected a few times. This chain connects TRBV6-2 or TRBV6-3 to TRBJ1-1, with D unresolved. CDR3 length: 15 residues. The V gene lost 6 bases and the J gene lost 1 base, with 15 bases spanning the gap. Germline V lookup: CDR1 MNHEY, CDR2 SVGEGT. CDR3 sequence reads: CASSLHGSENTEAFF. The DNA for the CDR3 is TGTGCCAGCAGCCTCCACGGGTCAGAGAACACTGAAGCTTTCTTT.

This chain's CDR3 is CASSRGAQEKLFF. CDR3 DNA sequence: TGCGCCAGCAGTCGGGGTGCCCAGGAAAAACTGTTTTTT. V and J are TRBV5-1 and TRBJ1-4; D gene ambiguous. The CDR3 extends over 13 amino acids. Trimming stripped 5 bases from V and 8 bases from J, with 13 bases between. Germline V gene lookup returns CDR1 SGHRS and CDR2 YFSETQ.

The rearrangement uses TRBV23-1 and TRBJ2-4, with 7 positions matching TRBD1. Being an ORF, TRBV23-1 has a function that is uncertain. The junction had 11 bases not matched to a gene; V was cut back by 6 bases and J by 0 bases. This CDR3 is built from 17 residues. Here the CDR3 reads CASRYRGITLAKNIQYF. CDR3 DNA sequence: TGCGCCAGCAGATACAGGGGAATCACTCTAGCCAAAAACATTCAGTACTTC.

This clone occurred once. The gene calls are TRBV6-4 and TRBJ2-2, with 7 positions matching TRBD2. The J segment lost 2 bases and the V segment lost 0 bases, leaving 12 bases of the junction unmatched. Germline V CDR1 and CDR2: MRHNA, SNTAGT. The CDR3 is made up of 19 amino acids. The CDR3 loop reads CASSDSSRKERGNTGELFF. In DNA form, the CDR3 reads TGTGCCAGCAGTGACTCGAGTCGAAAGGAGCGGGGTAACACCGGGGAGCTGTTTTTT.

V and J are TRBV28 and TRBJ1-6; weak D call: TRBD1 (6 bases). Trimming cost V 5 bases and J 8 bases, with 19 bases left between them. Per the germline V gene, CDR1 is MDHEN and CDR2 is SYDVKM. CDR3 size: 16 residues. The chain's CDR3 is CASSTGGLSPHSPLHF. The CDR3 nucleotides are TGTGCCAGCAGTACCGGGGGGCTCTCCCCCCATTCACCCCTCCACTTT.

The rearrangement joins TRBV1 to TRBJ2-3; the table assigns TRBD2, which was not confirmed against the DNA. TRBV1 is a known pseudogene. The CDR3 covers 13 residues. DNA for the CDR3: TGCACCAGCAGCCAGCGGCGAGTAGATACGCAGTATTTT. This translates into CTSSQRRVDTQYF.